This TCR beta chain comes out of a study of blood T cell repertoires in COVID-19 (dated by TCRdb to the early 2020s). Study-wide context: The collaborator samples originated in the United States, Italy and Spain and spanned the acute and convalescent phases of COVID-19. The material from the prospective study consisted of cDNA or gDNA derived from T cells, B-cell-depleted T cells, or PBMCs. The dataset comprised deeply sampled blood TCRbeta repertoires from subjects exposed to, actively infected with, or recovered from COVID-19. The repertoires were made available in a free public database intended to serve as a resource for research on the immune response to SARS-CoV-2. The samples were drawn from two sources: the first 160 participants of the ongoing ImmuneRACE study, and 1,200 or so subjects contributed by 6 global collaborators. A de-identified subject ID, COVID-19 status, age in years and sex were almost always included in the sample metadata. Where available, HLA class I and class II types were obtained from metadata supplied by the sample provider rather than from assay-based typing.

General conclusions and limits of the study: The amount of clinical and demographic metadata varied by source and participant and was provided uncurated.

To note about this clone: Its specific antigen is unknown. The record has no base qualities; no much larger clone is one base away.

The junction shows trimming of 8 bases on V and 6 bases on J, plus 23 bases between the germline ends. The CDR3 goes from the cysteine to the phenylalanine over 15 residues. The sequence is cut down to CDR3 DNA, 45 bases in frame from base 1. In the germline V gene, CDR1 corresponds to MDHEN and CDR2 to SYDVKM. TCRbeta CDR3 regions were amplified from genomic DNA by means of the immunoSEQ Assay, a bias-controlled multiplex PCR. From the authors' description of their analysis: The number of nucleated cells in each sample was estimated from the amplification of reference gene primers within the assay. To quantify the absolute abundance of each unique TCRbeta CDR3 rearrangement, sequence reads were collapsed and filtered. Productive Simpson clonality was computed per sample as the square root of Simpson's diversity index over productive rearrangements. The source is immuneACCESS, and TCRdb retained only in-frame sequences with V and J called. Part of the clones is not carried over; for the studies checked, unresolved V genes explain less than half of this, and the remainder is unexplained. V and J calls and clone size are copied from that table; D and trimming were computed from the DNA. This sample holds approximately 290,000 clones; roughly 90% were observed only once. Of the sample, 1% to 1.3% falls within the top ten clones.

Enrolling through a virtual design, the prospective study's participants ranged in age from roughly 18 to 90 years and lived across 20 to 30 United States geographic areas. In the prospective study, cohorts were assigned on the basis of participant-reported clinical history obtained from a screening survey and a study questionnaire. Recovered participants in ImmuneRACE Cohort 3 were defined as having two consecutive negative NP/OP PCR tests, clearance from a healthcare professional, or resolution of symptoms. Each participant in the prospective study had whole blood, serum and a nasopharyngeal or oropharyngeal swab collected by mobile phlebotomists. Participants in the prospective study had the option to provide additional blood draws and questionnaires over a roughly 2-month period. Before DNA extraction, prospective study blood samples were shipped either frozen or at room temperature.

Sequenced input: PBMCs or T cells enriched from blood (not recorded which). The receptor was isolated from a woman aged 25 to 39 who had recovered from COVID-19. The chain links TRBV28 with TRBJ2-7, with a weak D call of TRBD2 (7 bases match). The DNA sequence is given as TGTGCCAGCCTCCGGAGGGGGAGGGCCGTCAGCGAGCAGTACTTC. Translated, this gives CASLRRGRAVSEQYF.